Listed here are 13 T cell receptor beta chains from one sample, sequenced in a study of OX40 agonist ivuxolimab in advanced cancers. Some clones are missing from TCRdb's copy, which holds only in-frame ones; the method was immunoSEQ multiplex PCR. The sample yields about 96,000 clones, roughly four fifths seen once. This specimen was CD4+ or CD8+ T cells sorted from blood, taken in a trial of the OX40 agonist ivuxolimab. These receptors all come from an adult with an advanced solid tumor such as melanoma, head and neck, liver or kidney cancer.

The chain joins TRBV9 to TRBJ2-2; TRBD1 is a possible D gene (5 bases). There are 17 residues in the CDR3. Germline V gene lookup returns CDR1 SGDLS and CDR2 YYNGEE. Trimming stripped 2 bases from V and 4 bases from J, with 18 bases between. The CDR3 sequence: CASSVGAPGWITGELFF. CDR3 nucleotides: TGTGCCAGCAGCGTTGGGGCCCCAGGGTGGATCACCGGGGAGCTGTTTTTT.

The J gene is TRBJ1-2, the V gene TRBV7-2; TRBD1 agrees at 8 bases. Unmatched junction bases numbered 10, after V lost 5 bases and J lost 8 bases. CDR3 length equals 14 residues. The germline V gene encodes CDR1 SGHTA and CDR2 FQGNSA. This CDR3 is CASSPRGGQEGYTF. In nucleotides, the CDR3 is TGTGCCAGCAGCCCTAGGGGGGGACAGGAGGGCTACACCTTC.

This clone was seen once. V gene TRBV6-4 combines with J gene TRBJ1-1, with a weak D call TRBD1 (5 bases). V dropped 4 bases and J dropped 1 base, with 7 bases sitting between them. From germline, CDR1 is MRHNA and CDR2 SNTAGT. This CDR3 region has 13 residues. As DNA, the CDR3 is TGTGCCAGCAGTGCAGGGTCGAACACTGAAGCTTTCTTT. Protein product: CASSAGSNTEAFF.

The chain uses TRBV5-6 and TRBJ2-7, with D uncertain. Germline loops: CDR1 SGHDT, CDR2 YYEEEE. V shed 0 bases and J shed 0 bases, with 4 bases lying between them. This CDR3 is 13 amino acids long. The CDR3 loop reads CASSLEASYEQYF. The CDR3 DNA sequence: TGTGCCAGCAGCTTGGAAGCCTCCTACGAGCAGTACTTC.

The V and J genes are TRBV6-1 and TRBJ2-7, with 9 bases fitting TRBD1. The germline gives CDR1 MNHNS, CDR2 SASEGT. The V segment lost 11 bases and the J segment 5 bases; nucleotides outside the gene matches: 10. The CDR3 runs to 13 residues. The CDR3 protein is CAVSDRGRHEQYF. The CDR3 bases are TGTGCCGTTTCGGACAGGGGTAGGCACGAGCAGTACTTC.

This clone was seen just once. The chain carries TRBV11-2 and TRBJ2-5, with 7 bases lining up with TRBD1. Germline values: CDR1 SGHAT, CDR2 FQNNGV. V shed 7 bases, J shed 5 bases, and the junction held 7 bases outside the gene matches. The CDR3 spans 13 residues. The CDR3, as DNA: TGTGCCAGCACCGTAACAGGGGTTGAGACCCAGTACTTC. It specifies CASTVTGVETQYF.

This chain joins TRBV11-2 and TRBJ1-1; D gene ambiguous. Per the germline V gene, CDR1 is SGHAT and CDR2 is FQNNGV. CDR3 length: 16 residues. Trimming removed 2 bases at V and 0 bases at J, with 13 bases between. The CDR3 coding sequence is TGTGCCAGCAGCTTACGAGTAGGCAGGTTGAACACTGAAGCTTTCTTT. Amino acids: CASSLRVGRLNTEAFF.

The J gene is TRBJ2-5, the V gene TRBV6-5; 7 bases map to TRBD2. CDR1 is MNHEY and CDR2 is SVGAGI in the germline V gene. The V gene end was trimmed by 7 bases and the J gene end by 0 bases; junction bases not matched to a gene: 2. The CDR3 is 13 residues long. Here the CDR3 DNA reads TGTGCCAGCACGCGGGGGTACCAAGAGACCCAGTACTTC. This sequence encodes CASTRGYQETQYF.

V is TRBV7-2 and J is TRBJ2-7; 8 bases map to TRBD1. The CDR3 contains 15 residues. V lost 1 base and J lost 0; bases outside the gene matches: 2. Per the germline V gene, CDR1 is SGHTA and CDR2 is FQGNSA. The CDR3 is CASSLGDRSSYEQYF. CDR3 sequence (DNA): TGTGCCAGCAGCTTAGGGGACAGGAGCTCCTACGAGCAGTACTTC.

The chain carries TRBV29-1 and TRBJ2-3; 8 nucleotides align to TRBD1. Germline values: CDR1 SQVTM, CDR2 ANQGSEA. The CDR3 spans 12 residues. V gave up 7 bases and J gave up 5 bases; unmatched junction bases: 5. This chain's CDR3 is CSGRGQGDTQYF. The CDR3 DNA reads TGCAGCGGCAGGGGGCAAGGAGATACGCAGTATTTT.

This chain links TRBV5-6 with TRBJ2-6; the match to TRBD2 covers 9 bases. The CDR3 is 17 residues long. V was pared by 10 bases and J by 0 bases, with 11 bases of the junction left unmatched. The V gene's germline CDR1 is SGHDT and CDR2 YYEEEE. Here the CDR3 DNA reads TGTGCCGCAGGGCGGGGGGGCCCCCTCTCTGGGGCCAACGTCCTGACTTTC. Its translation is CAAGRGGPLSGANVLTF.

V gene TRBV19 combines with J gene TRBJ2-5, with D maybe TRBD2 (6 bases). Trimming took 6 bases from V and 1 from J, leaving 15 bases between them. There are 15 residues in the CDR3. Germline CDR1 and CDR2: LNHDA and SQIVND (reference sequence). CDR3 DNA: TGTGCCAGTAGCTCGGGGGACGGCCTCCAAGAGACCCAGTACTTC. Amino acids: CASSSGDGLQETQYF.

The chain joins TRBV9 to TRBJ2-7; tentatively, D is TRBD2 (6 bases). This CDR3 region has 14 residues. CDR1 is SGDLS and CDR2 is YYNGEE in the germline V gene. Deletions cut 4 bases from V and 0 bases from J, with 11 bases between. This CDR3 reads CASSPLAVSYEQYF. CDR3 DNA sequence: TGTGCCAGCAGCCCATTAGCGGTCTCCTACGAGCAGTACTTC.